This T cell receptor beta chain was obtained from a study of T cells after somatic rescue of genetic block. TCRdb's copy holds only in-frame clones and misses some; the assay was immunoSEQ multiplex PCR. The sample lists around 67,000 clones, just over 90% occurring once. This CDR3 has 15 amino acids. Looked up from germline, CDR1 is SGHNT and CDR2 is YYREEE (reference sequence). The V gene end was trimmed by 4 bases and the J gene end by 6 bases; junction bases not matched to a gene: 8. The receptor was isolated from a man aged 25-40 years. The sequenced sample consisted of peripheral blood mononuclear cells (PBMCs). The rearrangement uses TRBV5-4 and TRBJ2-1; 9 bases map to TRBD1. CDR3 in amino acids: CASSNRDRVVNEQFF. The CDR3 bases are TGTGCCAGCAGCAACCGGGACAGGGTCGTCAATGAGCAGTTCTTC.